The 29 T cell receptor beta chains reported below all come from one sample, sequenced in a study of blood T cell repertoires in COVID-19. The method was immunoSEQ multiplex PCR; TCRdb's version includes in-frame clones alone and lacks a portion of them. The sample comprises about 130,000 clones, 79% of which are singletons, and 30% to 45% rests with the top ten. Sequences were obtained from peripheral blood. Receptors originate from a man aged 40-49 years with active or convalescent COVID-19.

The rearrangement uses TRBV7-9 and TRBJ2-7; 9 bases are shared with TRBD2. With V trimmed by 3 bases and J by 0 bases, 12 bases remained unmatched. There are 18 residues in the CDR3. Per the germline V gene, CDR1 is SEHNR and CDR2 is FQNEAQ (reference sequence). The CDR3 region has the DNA TGTGCCAGCAGCTTCCCGGATGGGCTAGCGGGAACCTCCTACGAGCAGTACTTC. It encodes CASSFPDGLAGTSYEQYF.

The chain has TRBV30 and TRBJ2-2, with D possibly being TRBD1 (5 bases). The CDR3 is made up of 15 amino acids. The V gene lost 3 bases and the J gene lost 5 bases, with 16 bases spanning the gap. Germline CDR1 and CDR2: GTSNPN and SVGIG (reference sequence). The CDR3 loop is CAWSPLQGYTGELFF. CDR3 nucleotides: TGTGCCTGGAGCCCCCTCCAGGGTTATACCGGGGAGCTGTTTTTT. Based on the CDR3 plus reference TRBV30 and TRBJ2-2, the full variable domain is SQTIHQWPATLVQPVGSPLSLECTVEGTSNPNLYWYRQAAGRGLQLLFYSVGIGQISSEVPQNLSASRPQDRQFILSSKKLLLSDSGFYLCAWSPLQGYTGELFFGEGSRLTVL.

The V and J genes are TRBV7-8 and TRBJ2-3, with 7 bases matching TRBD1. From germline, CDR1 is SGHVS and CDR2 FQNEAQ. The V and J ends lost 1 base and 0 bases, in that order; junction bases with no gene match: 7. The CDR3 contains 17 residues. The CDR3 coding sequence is TGTGCCAGCAGCTTAGACTCCGGGACAGCTAGCACAGATACGCAGTATTTT. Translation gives CASSLDSGTASTDTQYF. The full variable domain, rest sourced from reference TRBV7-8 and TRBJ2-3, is GAGVSQSPRYKVAKRGQDVALRCDPISGHVSLFWYQQALGQGPEFLTYFQNEAQLDKSGLPSDRFFAERPEGSVSTLKIQRTQQEDSAVYLCASSLDSGTASTDTQYFGPGTRLTVL.

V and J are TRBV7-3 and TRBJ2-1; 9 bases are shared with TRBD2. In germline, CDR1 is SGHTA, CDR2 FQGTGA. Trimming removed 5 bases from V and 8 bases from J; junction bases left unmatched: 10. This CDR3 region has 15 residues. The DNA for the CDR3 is TGTGCCAGCAGCGGCGGGACTAGCCCAGGGGATGAGCAGTTCTTC. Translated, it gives CASSGGTSPGDEQFF. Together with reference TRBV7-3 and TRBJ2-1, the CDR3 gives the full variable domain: GAGVSQTPSNKVTEKGKYVELRCDPISGHTALYWYRQSLGQGPEFLIYFQGTGAADDSGLPNDRFFAVRPEGSVSTLKIQRTERGDSAVYLCASSGGTSPGDEQFFGPGTRLTVL.

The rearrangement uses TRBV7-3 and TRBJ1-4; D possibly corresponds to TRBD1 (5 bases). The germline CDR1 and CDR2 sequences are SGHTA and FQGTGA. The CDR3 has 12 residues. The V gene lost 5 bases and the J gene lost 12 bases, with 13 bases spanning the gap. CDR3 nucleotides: TGTGCCAGCAGCGGCAGGGTTCGGGAACTGTTTTTT. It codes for CASSGRVRELFF. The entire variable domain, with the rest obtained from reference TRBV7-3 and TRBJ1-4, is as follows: GAGVSQTPSNKVTEKGKYVELRCDPISGHTALYWYRQSLGQGPEFLIYFQGTGAADDSGLPNDRFFAVRPEGSVSTLKIQRTERGDSAVYLCASSGRVRELFFGSGTQLSVL.

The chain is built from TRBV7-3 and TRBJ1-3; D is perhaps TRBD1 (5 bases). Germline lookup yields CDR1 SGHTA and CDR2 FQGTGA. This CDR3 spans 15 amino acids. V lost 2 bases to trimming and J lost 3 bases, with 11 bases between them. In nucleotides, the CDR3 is TGTGCCAGCAGCTTAGGGTTACAGGATGGAAACACCATATATTTT. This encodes CASSLGLQDGNTIYF.

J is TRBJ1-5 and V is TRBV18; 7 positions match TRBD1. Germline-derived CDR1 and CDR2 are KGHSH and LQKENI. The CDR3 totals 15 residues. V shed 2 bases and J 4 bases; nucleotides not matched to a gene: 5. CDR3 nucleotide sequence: TGTGCCAGCTCACCAACGGGACAGAGTAATCAGCCCCAGCATTTT. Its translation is CASSPTGQSNQPQHF. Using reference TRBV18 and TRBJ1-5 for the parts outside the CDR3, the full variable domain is NAGVMQNPRHLVRRRGQEARLRCSPMKGHSHVYWYRQLPEEGLKFMVYLQKENIIDESGMPKERFSAEFPKEGPSILRIQQVVRGDSAAYFCASSPTGQSNQPQHFGDGTRLSIL.

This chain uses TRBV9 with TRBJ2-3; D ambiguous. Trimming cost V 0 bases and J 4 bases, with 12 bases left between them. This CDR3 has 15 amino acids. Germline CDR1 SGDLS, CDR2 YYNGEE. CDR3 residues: CASSVVGVSADTQYF. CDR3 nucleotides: TGTGCCAGCAGCGTAGTAGGAGTTTCGGCAGATACGCAGTATTTT.

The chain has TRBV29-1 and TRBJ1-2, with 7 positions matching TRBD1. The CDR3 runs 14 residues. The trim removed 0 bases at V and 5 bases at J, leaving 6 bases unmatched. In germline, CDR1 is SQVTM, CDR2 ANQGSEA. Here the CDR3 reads CSVEEGQPLYGYTF. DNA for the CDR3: TGCAGCGTTGAAGAGGGACAGCCCCTGTATGGCTACACCTTC.

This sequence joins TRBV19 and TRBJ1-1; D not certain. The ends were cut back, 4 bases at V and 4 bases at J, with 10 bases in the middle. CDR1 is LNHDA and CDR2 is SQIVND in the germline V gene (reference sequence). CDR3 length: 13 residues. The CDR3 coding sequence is TGTGCCAGTAGTAATTATCGGGGCACTGAAGCTTTCTTT. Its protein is CASSNYRGTEAFF.

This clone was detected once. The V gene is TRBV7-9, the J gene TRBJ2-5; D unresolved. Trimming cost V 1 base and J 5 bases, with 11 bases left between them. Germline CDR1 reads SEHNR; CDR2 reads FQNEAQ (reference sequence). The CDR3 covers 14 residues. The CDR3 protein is CASSLDVFQETQYF. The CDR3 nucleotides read TGTGCCAGCAGCTTAGATGTGTTCCAGGAGACCCAGTACTTC. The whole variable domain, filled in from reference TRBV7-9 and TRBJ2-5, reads DTGVSQNPRHKITKRGQNVTFRCDPISEHNRLYWYRQTLGQGPEFLTYFQNEAQLEKSRLLSDRFSAERPKGSFSTLEIQRTEQGDSAMYLCASSLDVFQETQYFGPGTRLLVL.

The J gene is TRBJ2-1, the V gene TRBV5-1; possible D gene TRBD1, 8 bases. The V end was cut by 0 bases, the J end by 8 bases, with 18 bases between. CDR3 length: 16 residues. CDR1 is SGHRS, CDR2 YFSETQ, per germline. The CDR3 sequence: CASSLATGGGMDEQFF. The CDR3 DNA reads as TGCGCCAGCAGCTTGGCAACAGGGGGAGGGATGGATGAGCAGTTCTTC.

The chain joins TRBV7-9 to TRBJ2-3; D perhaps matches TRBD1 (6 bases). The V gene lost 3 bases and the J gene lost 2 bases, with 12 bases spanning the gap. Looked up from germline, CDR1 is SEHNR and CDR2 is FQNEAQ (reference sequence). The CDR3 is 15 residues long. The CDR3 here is CASSFDRRFTDTQYF. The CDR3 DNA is TGTGCCAGCAGCTTCGACAGGAGATTCACAGATACGCAGTATTTT.

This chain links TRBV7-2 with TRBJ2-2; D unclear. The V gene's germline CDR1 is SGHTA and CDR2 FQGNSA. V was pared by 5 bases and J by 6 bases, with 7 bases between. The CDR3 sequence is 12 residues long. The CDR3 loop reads CASSPVAGELFF. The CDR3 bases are TGTGCCAGCAGCCCAGTGGCCGGGGAGCTGTTTTTT.

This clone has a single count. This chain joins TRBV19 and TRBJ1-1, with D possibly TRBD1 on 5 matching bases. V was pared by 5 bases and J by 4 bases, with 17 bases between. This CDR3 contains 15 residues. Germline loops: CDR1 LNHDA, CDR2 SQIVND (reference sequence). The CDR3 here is CASSASRRATTEAFF. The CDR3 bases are TGTGCCAGTAGTGCCAGTCGCAGGGCTACCACTGAAGCTTTCTTT.

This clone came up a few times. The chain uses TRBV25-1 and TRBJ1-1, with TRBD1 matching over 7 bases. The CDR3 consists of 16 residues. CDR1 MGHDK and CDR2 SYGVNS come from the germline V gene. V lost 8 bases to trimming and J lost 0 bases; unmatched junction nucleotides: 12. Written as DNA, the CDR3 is TGTGCCAGCTCTCCGGGACAGAAAACCATGAACACTGAAGCTTTCTTT. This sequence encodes CASSPGQKTMNTEAFF. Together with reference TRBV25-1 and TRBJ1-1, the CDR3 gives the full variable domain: EADIYQTPRYLVIGTGKKITLECSQTMGHDKMYWYQQDPGMELHLIHYSYGVNSTEKGDLSSESTVSRIRTEHFPLTLESARPSHTSQYLCASSPGQKTMNTEAFFGQGTRLTVV.

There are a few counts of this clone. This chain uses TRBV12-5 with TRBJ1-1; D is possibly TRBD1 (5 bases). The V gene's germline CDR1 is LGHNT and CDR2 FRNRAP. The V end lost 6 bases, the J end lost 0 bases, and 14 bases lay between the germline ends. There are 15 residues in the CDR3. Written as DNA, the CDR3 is TGTGCTAGTGGCCCCGATCGGGGGATGAACACTGAAGCTTTCTTT. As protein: CASGPDRGMNTEAFF.

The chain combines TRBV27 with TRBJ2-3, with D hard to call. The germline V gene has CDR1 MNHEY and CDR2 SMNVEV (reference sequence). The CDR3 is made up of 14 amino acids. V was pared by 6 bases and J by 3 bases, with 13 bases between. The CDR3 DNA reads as TGTGCCAGCAGCACCTTGTCGACTACAGATACGCAGTATTTT. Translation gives CASSTLSTTDTQYF.

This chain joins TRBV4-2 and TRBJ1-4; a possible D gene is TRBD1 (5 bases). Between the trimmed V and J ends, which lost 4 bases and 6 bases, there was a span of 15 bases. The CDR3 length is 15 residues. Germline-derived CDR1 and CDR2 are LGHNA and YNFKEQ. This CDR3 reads CASSPGGGWDEKLFF. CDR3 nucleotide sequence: TGTGCCAGCAGCCCCGGGGGAGGGTGGGATGAAAAACTGTTTTTT.

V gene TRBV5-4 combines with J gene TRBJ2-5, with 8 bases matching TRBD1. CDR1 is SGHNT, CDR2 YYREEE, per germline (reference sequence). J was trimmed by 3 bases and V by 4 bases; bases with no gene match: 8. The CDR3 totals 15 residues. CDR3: CASSPRGQGEETQYF. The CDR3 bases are TGTGCCAGCAGCCCCAGGGGGCAGGGAGAAGAGACCCAGTACTTC.

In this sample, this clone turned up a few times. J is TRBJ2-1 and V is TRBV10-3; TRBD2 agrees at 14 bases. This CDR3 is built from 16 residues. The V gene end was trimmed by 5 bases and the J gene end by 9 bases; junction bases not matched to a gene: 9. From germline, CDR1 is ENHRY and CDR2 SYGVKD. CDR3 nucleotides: TGTGCCATCAGTCCTCGGACTAGCGGGGGGCTGGTTGAGCAGTTCTTC. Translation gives CAISPRTSGGLVEQFF.

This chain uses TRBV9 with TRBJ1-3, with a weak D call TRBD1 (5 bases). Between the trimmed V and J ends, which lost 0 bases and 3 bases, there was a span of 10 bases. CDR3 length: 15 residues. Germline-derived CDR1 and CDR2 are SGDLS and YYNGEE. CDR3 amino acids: CASSVEGIIGNTIYF. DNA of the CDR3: TGTGCCAGCAGCGTAGAGGGGATAATTGGAAACACCATATATTTT. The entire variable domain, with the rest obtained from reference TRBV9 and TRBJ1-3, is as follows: DSGVTQTPKHLITATGQRVTLRCSPRSGDLSVYWYQQSLDQGLQFLIQYYNGEERAKGNILERFSAQQFPDLHSELNLSSLELGDSALYFCASSVEGIIGNTIYFGEGSWLTVV.

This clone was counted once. This CDR3 reads CASSGRQETQYF. CDR3 sequence (DNA): TGTGCCAGCAGCGGCAGACAAGAGACCCAGTACTTC. The rearrangement uses TRBV5-4 and TRBJ2-5; D is uncertain. CDR1 is SGHNT, CDR2 YYREEE, per germline (reference sequence). This CDR3 is 12 amino acids long. Trimming removed 4 bases from V and 2 bases from J, with 6 bases in between.

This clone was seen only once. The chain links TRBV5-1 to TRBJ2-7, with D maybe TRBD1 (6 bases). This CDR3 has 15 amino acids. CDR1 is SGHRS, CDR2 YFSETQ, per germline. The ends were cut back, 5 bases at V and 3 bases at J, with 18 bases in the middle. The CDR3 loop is CASSFGTTGDYEQYF. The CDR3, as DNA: TGCGCCAGCAGTTTTGGGACAACCGGCGACTACGAGCAGTACTTC.

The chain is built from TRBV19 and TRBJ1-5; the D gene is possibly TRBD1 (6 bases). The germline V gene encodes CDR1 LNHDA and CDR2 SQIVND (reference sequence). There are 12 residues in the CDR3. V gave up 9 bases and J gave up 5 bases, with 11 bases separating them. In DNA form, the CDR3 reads TGTGCCAGACAAAGGGGGTATCAGCCCCAGCATTTT. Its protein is CARQRGYQPQHF.

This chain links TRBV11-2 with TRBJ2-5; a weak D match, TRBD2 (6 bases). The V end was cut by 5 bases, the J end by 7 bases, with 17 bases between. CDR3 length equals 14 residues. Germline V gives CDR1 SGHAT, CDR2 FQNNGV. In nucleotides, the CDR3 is TGTGCCAGCAGCAATCTTGGGGGGAGCGGGACCCAGTACTTC. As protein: CASSNLGGSGTQYF.

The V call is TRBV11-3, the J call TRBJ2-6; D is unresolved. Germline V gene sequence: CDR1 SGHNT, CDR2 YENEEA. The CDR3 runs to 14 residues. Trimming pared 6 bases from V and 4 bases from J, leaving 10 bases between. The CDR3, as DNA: TGTGCCAGCAGACCGATCGCGGGGGCCAACGTCCTGACTTTC. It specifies CASRPIAGANVLTF. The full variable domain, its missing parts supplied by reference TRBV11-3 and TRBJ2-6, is EAGVVQSPRYKIIEKKQPVAFWCNPISGHNTLYWYLQNLGQGPELLIRYENEEAVDDSQLPKDRFSAERLKGVDSTLKIQPAELGDSAVYLCASRPIAGANVLTFGAGSRLTVL.

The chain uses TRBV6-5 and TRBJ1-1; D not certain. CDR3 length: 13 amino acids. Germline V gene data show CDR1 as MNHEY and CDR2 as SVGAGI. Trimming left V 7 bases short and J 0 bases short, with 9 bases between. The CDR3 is CASIGFLNTEAFF. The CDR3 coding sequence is TGTGCCAGCATCGGGTTCTTGAACACTGAAGCTTTCTTT.

DNA for the CDR3: TGTGCCATCAGTGAGTCTGGGGGGAGTCGGGAAAAACTGTTTTTT. Protein product: CAISESGGSREKLFF. The rearrangement uses TRBV10-3 and TRBJ1-4, with D possibly TRBD1 on 5 matching bases. This CDR3 is 15 amino acids long. In germline, CDR1 is ENHRY, CDR2 SYGVKD. V was pared by 0 bases and J by 8 bases, with 13 bases between.